This T cell receptor beta chain derives from a study of T cells in Graves' hyperthyroidism and ophthalmopathy. Study context: Blood was drawn when the patient was first diagnosed and still untreated.

This clonotype was observed at least ten times. The target antigen is unknown. Study-wide points: Most expanded thyroid clonotypes above 0.001 recurred in blood.

Stable hyperthyroidism: no ophthalmopathy progression over 18 months of follow-up. Authors of the study amplified TCR beta CDR3 regions from RNA transcripts. Initially, a first-round RT-PCR of the TCR CDR3 employed the HTBI primer set. MiXCR, run by TCRdb on the multiplex PCR reads, gives a single entry per CDR3 protein. The sample records hundreds of thousands of distinct CDR3 sequences, less than 15% being singletons. The sequence came from a woman aged 18-29 years with Graves' hyperthyroidism. The sample taken for sequencing was blood.

In DNA, the CDR3 is TGTGCCAGCACCTGGACTAGCGGGAGAGTCGGTACGCAGTATTTT. It specifies CASTWTSGRVGTQYF. The V gene is TRBV27, the J gene TRBJ2-3, with 13 bases that match TRBD2. The J segment lost 8 bases and the V segment lost 7 bases, leaving 9 bases of the junction unmatched. Per germline, CDR1 MNHEY and CDR2 SMNVEV (reference sequence). This CDR3 region has 15 residues.